Each of the 2 T cell receptor beta chains below was sequenced from the same sample in a study of CD8 T cells in ankylosing spondylitis. TCRdb called the 5' RACE reads again in MiXCR, with one record for every CDR3 protein. This table holds about 42,000 distinct CDR3 sequences, 4% found once. Sequencing was performed on blood, either unsorted or a sorted T cell fraction (not recorded which). Receptors were obtained from a female donor with ankylosing spondylitis or in good health (not recorded which).

This clonotype was observed many times. This sequence joins TRBV9 and TRBJ1-4; D gene uncertain. The CDR3 sequence is 16 residues long. Trimming removed 4 bases at V and 3 bases at J, with 16 bases between. CDR1 and CDR2 from the germline V gene are SGDLS and YYNGEE. The CDR3 protein is CASSSLSGASNEKLFF. Here the CDR3 DNA reads TGTGCCAGCAGCTCACTCTCGGGAGCGTCTAATGAAAAACTGTTTTTT.

The table lists this clonotype with many counts. V gene TRBV9 combines with J gene TRBJ1-6, with 7 bases fitting TRBD1. CDR1 and CDR2 from the germline V gene are SGDLS and YYNGEE. The trim removed 3 bases at V and 8 bases at J, leaving 8 bases unmatched. This CDR3 contains 15 residues. This CDR3 reads CASSARGGYDSPLHF. In DNA, the CDR3 is TGTGCCAGCAGCGCCAGGGGGGGTTACGATTCACCCCTCCACTTT.